One sample yielded the 21 T cell receptor beta chains listed below, sequenced in a study of shared clonotypes between healthy human individuals. Assay: immunoSEQ multiplex PCR; the TCRdb copy retains only in-frame clones and omits some. The sample gives about 730,000 clones, 55% to 80% of which show up once; around 1.7% is in the top ten. Input material: memory CD4+ T cells sorted from blood. Described subset: CD45RA-negative fraction. These TCRs come from a woman aged 25 to 45 in good health.

The chain recombines TRBV19 with TRBJ1-5; the match to TRBD1 covers 8 bases. V was clipped by 3 bases and J by 3 bases; unmatched bases: 7. The CDR3 loop spans 16 amino acids. CDR1 LNHDA and CDR2 SQIVND come from the germline V gene (reference sequence). CDR3 sequence: CASSIFRGQVNQPQHF. The CDR3 DNA is TGTGCCAGTAGTATCTTCCGGGGACAGGTCAATCAGCCCCAGCATTTT.

This clone was picked up a small number of times. The V call is TRBV5-4, the J call TRBJ2-1; D possibly corresponds to TRBD2 (6 bases). Trimming stripped 0 bases from V and 4 bases from J, with 17 bases between. The CDR3 extends over 17 amino acids. Germline CDR1 SGHNT, CDR2 YYREEE (reference sequence). In DNA form, the CDR3 reads TGTGCCAGCAGCTTGGATCTAGCGACTACCCTTTACAATGAGCAGTTCTTC. The encoded protein is CASSLDLATTLYNEQFF.

This rearrangement joins TRBV5-1 to TRBJ2-3, with no clear D. From germline, CDR1 is SGHRS and CDR2 YFSETQ. V was pared by 5 bases and J by 0 bases, with 13 bases between. The CDR3 runs to 15 residues. DNA of the CDR3: TGCGCCAGCAGTTCGGCGAGTGCTAGCACAGATACGCAGTATTTT. It specifies CASSSASASTDTQYF.

The CDR3 spells CASTKAGAAEQYF. DNA for the CDR3: TGTGCCAGTACCAAAGCGGGAGCGGCCGAGCAGTACTTC. V and J are TRBV19 and TRBJ2-7; 8 bases line up with TRBD2. V trimming: 7 bases; J trimming: 6 bases; junction bases outside the gene matches: 8. This CDR3 has 13 residues. The germline gives CDR1 LNHDA, CDR2 SQIVND (reference sequence).

This chain connects TRBV18 to TRBJ1-2; possible D gene TRBD1, 6 bases. The CDR3 sequence is 15 residues long. V lost 3 bases, J lost 4 bases, and 15 bases lay in between. The germline V gene has CDR1 KGHSH and CDR2 LQKENI. The CDR3 nucleotides read TGTGCCAGCTCACCGGGGCAGGGGATGGTCTATGGCTACACCTTC. It translates to CASSPGQGMVYGYTF.

The V and J genes are TRBV7-9 and TRBJ1-2; D not resolved. The germline gives CDR1 SEHNR, CDR2 FQNEAQ (reference sequence). V shed 4 bases and J shed 5 bases, with 11 bases lying between them. The CDR3 is 13 residues long. CDR3: CASSSELKYGYTF. The CDR3 nucleotides read TGTGCCAGCAGCTCTGAACTAAAATATGGCTACACCTTC.

V is TRBV11-2 and J is TRBJ1-3, with D hard to call. Trimming shortened V by 3 bases and J by 0 bases, and 9 bases separated the two germline ends. The CDR3 totals 15 residues. CDR1 is SGHAT, CDR2 FQNNGV, per germline. CDR3 nucleotides: TGTGCCAGCAGCTTTAGGACGATCTCTGGAAACACCATATATTTT. This sequence encodes CASSFRTISGNTIYF.

The chain joins TRBV15 to TRBJ2-2; 8 bases are a match to TRBD1. Trimming cost V 5 bases and J 5 bases; bases outside gene matches: 7. The CDR3 contains 15 residues. Germline CDR1 is LNHNV and CDR2 is YYDKDF (reference sequence). This CDR3 reads CATSVRTGKTGELFF. CDR3 nucleotides: TGTGCCACCAGCGTCAGGACAGGGAAGACCGGGGAGCTGTTTTTT.

The rearrangement uses TRBV14 and TRBJ2-1, with TRBD2 matching over 13 bases. CDR1 and CDR2 from the germline V gene are SGHDN and FVKESK. The CDR3 spans 16 residues. The junction had 6 bases not matched to a gene; V was cut back by 2 bases and J by 8 bases. The CDR3 bases are TGTGCCAGCAGCCAAAGTGGGACTAGCGGGGTCCATGAGCAGTTCTTC. It is translated as CASSQSGTSGVHEQFF.

Details on this clone: Distinct nucleotide sequences in the sample also encode this CDR3. J is TRBJ2-5 and V is TRBV2; D call uncertain. Trimming removed 6 bases at V and 2 bases at J, with 4 bases between. The CDR3 totals 11 residues. From germline, CDR1 is SNHLY and CDR2 FYNNEI. The CDR3: CASSIQETQYF. DNA for the CDR3: TGTGCCAGCAGCATTCAAGAGACCCAGTACTTC.

The rearrangement joins TRBV5-1 to TRBJ2-3; 7 bases are shared with TRBD1. The CDR3 contains 17 residues. Germline CDR1 is SGHRS and CDR2 is YFSETQ. J lost 0 bases, V lost 4 bases, and 11 bases had no gene match. CDR3 region: CASSLQPTGDSTDTQYF. The DNA for the CDR3 is TGCGCCAGCAGCCTTCAACCCACAGGGGATAGCACAGATACGCAGTATTTT.

Many counts were recorded for this clone. The V and J genes are TRBV28 and TRBJ1-2, with a tentative D call TRBD1 (6 bases). The CDR3 loop spans 13 amino acids. Trimming pared 6 bases from V and 4 bases from J, leaving 12 bases between. From germline, CDR1 is MDHEN and CDR2 SYDVKM. DNA of the CDR3: TGTGCCAGCAGCCGTACAGGGATCTATGGCTACACCTTC. The encoded protein is CASSRTGIYGYTF.

The chain couples TRBV2 to TRBJ1-2; D may be TRBD1 (6 bases). Germline CDR1 and CDR2: SNHLY and FYNNEI. The CDR3 sequence is 13 residues long. V was clipped by 2 bases and J by 7 bases, with 11 bases between them. The CDR3 protein is CASSETGFGGYTF. CDR3 coding DNA: TGTGCCAGCAGTGAAACAGGGTTCGGTGGCTACACCTTC.

This chain uses TRBV2 with TRBJ2-6, with D possibly matching TRBD2 (5 bases). V was shortened by 8 bases and J by 3 bases, with 8 bases between the two germline ends. The CDR3 extends over 13 amino acids. Germline-derived CDR1 and CDR2 are SNHLY and FYNNEI. As DNA, the CDR3 is TGTGCCAGCTCCGGGGTTGGGGCCAACGTCCTGACTTTC. As protein: CASSGVGANVLTF.

This clone appeared many times. This chain links TRBV28 with TRBJ1-5; D remains ambiguous. The CDR3 sequence is 12 residues long. V was cut by 5 bases and J by 6 bases, with 8 bases left in between. Germline lookup yields CDR1 MDHEN and CDR2 SYDVKM. The CDR3 nucleotides are TGTGCCAGCAGTGGCCGGGCTCAGCCCCAGCATTTT. This encodes CASSGRAQPQHF.

The chain uses TRBV2 and TRBJ2-5; 9 bases align to TRBD1. Germline CDR1 and CDR2: SNHLY and FYNNEI. The CDR3 consists of 12 residues. Germline trimming cut 3 bases from V and 11 bases from J; bases unmatched to any gene: 4. In nucleotides, the CDR3 is TGTGCCAGCAGTGAGGACAGGGGACGGCAGTACTTC. Amino acid sequence: CASSEDRGRQYF.

V gene TRBV5-1 combines with J gene TRBJ2-5; tentatively, D is TRBD1 (5 bases). V was shortened by 0 bases and J by 4 bases, with 7 bases between the two germline ends. CDR3 length equals 13 residues. Per the germline V gene, CDR1 is SGHRS and CDR2 is YFSETQ. Written as DNA, the CDR3 is TGCGCCAGCAGCTTGGAAAGGGGAGAGACCCAGTACTTC. Residues: CASSLERGETQYF.

The chain links TRBV4-1 to TRBJ1-5; 8 nucleotides agree with TRBD1. In germline, CDR1 is MGHRA, CDR2 YSYEKL. The CDR3 has 17 amino acids. The V and J ends lost 1 base and 3 bases, in that order; junction bases with no gene match: 8. Here the CDR3 DNA reads TGCGCCAGCAGCCAAGTCTTGACAGGGGAGAACAATCAGCCCCAGCATTTT. Translating it yields CASSQVLTGENNQPQHF.

The gene calls are TRBV4-1 and TRBJ1-5, with D unresolved. The germline V and J ends were trimmed by 1 base and 3 bases, with 10 bases remaining between them. CDR3 size: 15 residues. CDR1 is MGHRA and CDR2 is YSYEKL in the germline V gene. CDR3 residues: CASSQVNSFNQPQHF. DNA of the CDR3: TGCGCCAGCAGCCAAGTGAACAGCTTCAATCAGCCCCAGCATTTT.

This clone has only a few counts. In DNA, the CDR3 is TGTGCCAGCACCCCTCTCGGGGGAGCTAACTATGGCTACACCTTC. Amino acid sequence: CASTPLGGANYGYTF. This sequence joins TRBV28 and TRBJ1-2; possibly TRBD1 for D (5 bases). V lost 7 bases and J 0 bases, leaving 15 bases between the germline ends. From germline, CDR1 is MDHEN and CDR2 SYDVKM. There are 15 residues in the CDR3.

The chain joins TRBV7-2 to TRBJ2-6; D gene ambiguous. Trimming removed 4 bases at V and 3 bases at J, with 10 bases between. This CDR3 has 15 residues. Germline-derived CDR1 and CDR2 are SGHTA and FQGNSA. The CDR3 sequence is CASSSRQGGANVLTF. In DNA form, the CDR3 reads TGTGCCAGCAGCTCCAGACAAGGTGGGGCCAACGTCCTGACTTTC.